The subject of this entry is one T cell receptor beta chain. No antigen is known for it. These data are taken from a study of T cell responses to AZD1222 COVID-19 vaccine. Study results and caveats: Clonal diversity may have been underestimated, and the donors were mostly white British, with more females than males. Of the AZD1222 recipients, only 6 or 7 were seropositive at baseline.

Generated by immunoSEQ multiplex PCR, the TCRdb table keeps only in-frame clones and is missing some. The table includes roughly 100,000 clones, about 91% detected once. Per the germline V gene, CDR1 is SGHVS and CDR2 is FQNEAQ. V shed 0 bases and J shed 9 bases, with 6 bases lying between them. The CDR3 is made up of 13 amino acids. This sequence joins TRBV7-8 and TRBJ1-6, with D uncertain. The starting material was peripheral blood, obtained 28 days after the second AZD1222 dose. This TCR was recovered from an adult who received the AZD1222 COVID-19 vaccine. The DNA of the CDR3 is TGTGCCAGCAGCTTAGCAGGCGTTTCACCCCTCCACTTT. It specifies CASSLAGVSPLHF.